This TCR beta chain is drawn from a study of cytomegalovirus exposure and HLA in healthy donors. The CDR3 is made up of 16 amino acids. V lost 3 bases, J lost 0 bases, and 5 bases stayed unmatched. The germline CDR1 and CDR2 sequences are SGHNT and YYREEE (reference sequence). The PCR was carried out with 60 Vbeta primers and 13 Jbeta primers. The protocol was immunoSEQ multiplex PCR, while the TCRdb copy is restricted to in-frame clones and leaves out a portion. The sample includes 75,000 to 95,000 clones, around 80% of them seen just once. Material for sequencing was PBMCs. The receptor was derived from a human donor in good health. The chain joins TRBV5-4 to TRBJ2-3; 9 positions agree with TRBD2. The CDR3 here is CASSWGLAGSTDTQYF. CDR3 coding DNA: TGTGCCAGCAGCTGGGGCCTAGCGGGGAGCACAGATACGCAGTATTTT.